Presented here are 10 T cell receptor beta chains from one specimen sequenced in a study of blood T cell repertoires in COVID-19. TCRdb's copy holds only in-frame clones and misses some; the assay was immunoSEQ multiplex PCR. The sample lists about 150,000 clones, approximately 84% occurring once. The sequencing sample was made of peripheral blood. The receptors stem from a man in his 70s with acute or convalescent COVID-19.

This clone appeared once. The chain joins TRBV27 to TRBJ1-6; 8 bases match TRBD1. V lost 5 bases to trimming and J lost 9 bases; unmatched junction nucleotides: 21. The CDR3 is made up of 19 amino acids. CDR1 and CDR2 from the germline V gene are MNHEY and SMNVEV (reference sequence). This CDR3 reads CASSPTRGRTLALASPLHF. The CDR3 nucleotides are TGTGCCAGCAGTCCCACCAGGGGGCGTACGTTGGCCTTGGCTTCACCCCTCCACTTT.

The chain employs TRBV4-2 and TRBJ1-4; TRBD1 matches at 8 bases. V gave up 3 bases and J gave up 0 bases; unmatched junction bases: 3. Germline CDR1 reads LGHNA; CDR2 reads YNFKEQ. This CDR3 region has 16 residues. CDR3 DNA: TGTGCCAGCAGCCAGGGACAGGTACCAACTAATGAAAAACTGTTTTTT. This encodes CASSQGQVPTNEKLFF.

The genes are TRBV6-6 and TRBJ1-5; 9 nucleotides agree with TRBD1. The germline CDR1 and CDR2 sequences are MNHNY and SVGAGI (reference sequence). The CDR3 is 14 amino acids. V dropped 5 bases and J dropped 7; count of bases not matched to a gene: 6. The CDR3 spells CASSQGTGRQPQHF. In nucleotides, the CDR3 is TGTGCCAGCAGTCAAGGGACAGGGCGGCAGCCCCAGCATTTT.

CDR3 DNA sequence: TGTGCCAGCAGCGGGACAGGGGGCCACGAGCAGTACTTC. This sequence encodes CASSGTGGHEQYF. The rearrangement uses TRBV9 and TRBJ2-7; 11 nucleotides agree with TRBD1. The junction had 1 base not matched to a gene; V was cut back by 3 bases and J by 5 bases. Germline V gene sequence: CDR1 SGDLS, CDR2 YYNGEE. This CDR3 region has 13 residues.

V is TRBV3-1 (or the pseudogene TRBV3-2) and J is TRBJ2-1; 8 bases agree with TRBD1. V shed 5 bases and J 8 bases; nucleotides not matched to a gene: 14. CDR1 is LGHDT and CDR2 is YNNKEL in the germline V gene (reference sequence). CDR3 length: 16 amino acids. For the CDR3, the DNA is TGTGCCAGCAGCGTCTGGACAGGGAAAGTGGAAGATGAGCAGTTCTTC. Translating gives CASSVWTGKVEDEQFF.

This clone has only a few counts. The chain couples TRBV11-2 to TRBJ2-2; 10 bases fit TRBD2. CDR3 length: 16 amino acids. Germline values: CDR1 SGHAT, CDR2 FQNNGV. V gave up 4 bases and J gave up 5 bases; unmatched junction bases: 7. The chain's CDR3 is CASSSNSGRRTGELFF. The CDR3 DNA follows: TGTGCCAGCAGCTCGAATAGCGGGAGGAGGACCGGGGAGCTGTTTTTT.

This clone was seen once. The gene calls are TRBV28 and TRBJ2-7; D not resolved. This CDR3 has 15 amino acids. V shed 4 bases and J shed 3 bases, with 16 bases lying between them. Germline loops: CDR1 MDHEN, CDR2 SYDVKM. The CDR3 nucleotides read TGTGCCAGCAGTTCCCCCCATCACAGCTTCTACGAGCAGTACTTC. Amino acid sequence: CASSSPHHSFYEQYF. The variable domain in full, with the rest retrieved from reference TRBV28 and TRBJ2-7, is DVKVTQSSRYLVKRTGEKVFLECVQDMDHENMFWYRQDPGLGLRLIYFSYDVKMKEKGDIPEGYSVSREKKERFSLILESASTNQTSMYLCASSSPHHSFYEQYFGPGTRLTVT.

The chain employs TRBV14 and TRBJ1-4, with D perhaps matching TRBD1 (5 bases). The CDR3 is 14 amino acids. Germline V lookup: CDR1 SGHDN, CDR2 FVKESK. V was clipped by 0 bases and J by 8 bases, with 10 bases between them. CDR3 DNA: TGTGCCAGCAGCCAAGATAGGGGAACGGAAAAACTGTTTTTT. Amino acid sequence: CASSQDRGTEKLFF.

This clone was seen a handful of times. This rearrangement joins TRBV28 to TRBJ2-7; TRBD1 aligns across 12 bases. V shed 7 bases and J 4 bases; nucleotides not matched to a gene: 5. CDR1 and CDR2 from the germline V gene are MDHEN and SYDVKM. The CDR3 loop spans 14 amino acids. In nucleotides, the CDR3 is TGTGCCAGCACCCGGGACAGGGGGCGTTACGAGCAGTACTTC. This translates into CASTRDRGRYEQYF.

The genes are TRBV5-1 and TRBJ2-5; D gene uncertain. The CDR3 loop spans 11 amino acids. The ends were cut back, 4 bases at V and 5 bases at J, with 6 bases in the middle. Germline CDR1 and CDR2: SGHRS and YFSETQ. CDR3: CASSDWETQYF. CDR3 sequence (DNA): TGCGCCAGCAGCGACTGGGAGACCCAGTACTTC.